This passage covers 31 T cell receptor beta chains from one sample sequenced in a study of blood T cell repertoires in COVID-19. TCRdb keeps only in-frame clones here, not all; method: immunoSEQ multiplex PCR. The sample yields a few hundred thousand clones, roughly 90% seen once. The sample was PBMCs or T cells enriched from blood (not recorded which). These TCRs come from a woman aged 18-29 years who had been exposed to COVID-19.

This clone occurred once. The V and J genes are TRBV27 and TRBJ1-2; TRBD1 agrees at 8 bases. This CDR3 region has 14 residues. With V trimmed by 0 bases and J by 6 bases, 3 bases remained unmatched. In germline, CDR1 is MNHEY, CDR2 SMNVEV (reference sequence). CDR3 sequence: CASSLSGQAHGYTF. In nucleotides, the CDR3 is TGTGCCAGCAGTTTATCGGGACAGGCCCATGGCTACACCTTC.

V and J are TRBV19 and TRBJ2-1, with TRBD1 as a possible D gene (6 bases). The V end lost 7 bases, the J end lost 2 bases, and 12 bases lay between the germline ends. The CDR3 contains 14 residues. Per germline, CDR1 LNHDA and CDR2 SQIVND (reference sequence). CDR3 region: CASNLQGPYNEQFF. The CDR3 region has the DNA TGTGCCAGTAACCTACAGGGCCCCTACAATGAGCAGTTCTTC.

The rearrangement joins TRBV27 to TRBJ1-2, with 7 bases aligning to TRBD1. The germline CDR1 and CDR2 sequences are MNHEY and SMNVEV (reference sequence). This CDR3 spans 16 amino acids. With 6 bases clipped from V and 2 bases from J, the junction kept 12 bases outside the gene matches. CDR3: CASRFIGQDLNYGYTF. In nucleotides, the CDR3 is TGTGCCAGCAGGTTCATCGGACAGGATCTCAACTATGGCTACACCTTC.

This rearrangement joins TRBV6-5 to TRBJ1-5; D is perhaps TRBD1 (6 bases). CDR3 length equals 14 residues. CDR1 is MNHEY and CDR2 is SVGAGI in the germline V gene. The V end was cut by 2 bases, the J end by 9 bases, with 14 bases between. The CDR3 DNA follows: TGTGCCAGCAGTTACGGGCAGGGGCTATGGCCCCAGCATTTT. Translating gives CASSYGQGLWPQHF.

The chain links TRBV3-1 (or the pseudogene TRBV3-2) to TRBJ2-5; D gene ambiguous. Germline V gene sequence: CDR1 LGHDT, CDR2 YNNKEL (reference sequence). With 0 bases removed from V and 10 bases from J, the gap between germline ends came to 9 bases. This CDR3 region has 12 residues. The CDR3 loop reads CASSQELSSQYF. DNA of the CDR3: TGTGCCAGCAGCCAAGAGTTATCTAGCCAGTACTTC.

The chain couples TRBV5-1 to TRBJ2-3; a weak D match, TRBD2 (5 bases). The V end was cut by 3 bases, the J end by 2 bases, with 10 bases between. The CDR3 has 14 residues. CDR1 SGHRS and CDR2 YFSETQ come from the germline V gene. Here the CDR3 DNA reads TGCGCCAGCAGCTCGCTAGCCAACACAGATACGCAGTATTTT. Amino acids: CASSSLANTDTQYF.

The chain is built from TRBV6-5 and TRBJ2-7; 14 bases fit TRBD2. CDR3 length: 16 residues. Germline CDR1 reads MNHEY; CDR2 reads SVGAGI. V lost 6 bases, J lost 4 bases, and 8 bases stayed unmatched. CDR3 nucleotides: TGTGCCAGCAGATACACCGGGACTAGCGGGAGTTACGAGCAGTACTTC. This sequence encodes CASRYTGTSGSYEQYF.

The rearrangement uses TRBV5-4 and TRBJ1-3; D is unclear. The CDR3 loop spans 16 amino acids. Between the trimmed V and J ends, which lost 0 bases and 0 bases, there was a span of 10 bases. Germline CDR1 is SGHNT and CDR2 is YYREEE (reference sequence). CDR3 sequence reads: CASSLGHRASGNTIYF. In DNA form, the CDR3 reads TGTGCCAGCAGCTTGGGGCACAGAGCCTCTGGAAACACCATATATTTT. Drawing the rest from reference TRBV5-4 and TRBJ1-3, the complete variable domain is ETGVTQSPTHLIKTRGQQVTLRCSSQSGHNTVSWYQQALGQGPQFIFQYYREEENGRGNFPPRFSGLQFPNYSSELNVNALELDDSALYLCASSLGHRASGNTIYFGEGSWLTVV.

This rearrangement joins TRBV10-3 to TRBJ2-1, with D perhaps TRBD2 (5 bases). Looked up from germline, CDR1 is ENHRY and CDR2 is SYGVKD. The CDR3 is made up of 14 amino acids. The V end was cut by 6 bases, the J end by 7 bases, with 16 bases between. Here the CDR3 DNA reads TGTGCCATCAGGGAGGCTTCGCATCGGAATGAGCAGTTCTTC. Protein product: CAIREASHRNEQFF.

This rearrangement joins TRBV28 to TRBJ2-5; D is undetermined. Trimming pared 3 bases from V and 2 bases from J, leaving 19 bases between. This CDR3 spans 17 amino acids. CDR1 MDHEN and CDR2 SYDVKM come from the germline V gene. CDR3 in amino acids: CASSFPPARSLQETQYF. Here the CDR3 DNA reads TGTGCCAGCAGTTTCCCCCCAGCGAGGAGCCTTCAAGAGACCCAGTACTTC.

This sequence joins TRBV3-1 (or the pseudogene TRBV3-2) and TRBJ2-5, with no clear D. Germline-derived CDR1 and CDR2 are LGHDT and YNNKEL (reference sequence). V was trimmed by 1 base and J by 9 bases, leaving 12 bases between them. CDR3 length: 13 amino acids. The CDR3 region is CASSQGATFPQYF. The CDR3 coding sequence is TGTGCCAGCAGCCAAGGGGCCACTTTTCCCCAGTACTTC.

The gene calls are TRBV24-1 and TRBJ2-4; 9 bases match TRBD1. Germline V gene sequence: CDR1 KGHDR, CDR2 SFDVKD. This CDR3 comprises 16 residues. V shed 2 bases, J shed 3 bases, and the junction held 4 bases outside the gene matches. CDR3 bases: TGTGCCACCAGTGATTCCGGGACAGGGAACAAAAACATTCAGTACTTC. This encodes CATSDSGTGNKNIQYF.

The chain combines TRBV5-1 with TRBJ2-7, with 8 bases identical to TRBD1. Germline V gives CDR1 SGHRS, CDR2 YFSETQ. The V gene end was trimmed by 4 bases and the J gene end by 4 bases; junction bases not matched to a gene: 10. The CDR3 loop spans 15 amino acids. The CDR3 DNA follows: TGCGCCAGCAGCCCTACAGGGGGTGTGGGTTACGAGCAGTACTTC. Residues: CASSPTGGVGYEQYF.

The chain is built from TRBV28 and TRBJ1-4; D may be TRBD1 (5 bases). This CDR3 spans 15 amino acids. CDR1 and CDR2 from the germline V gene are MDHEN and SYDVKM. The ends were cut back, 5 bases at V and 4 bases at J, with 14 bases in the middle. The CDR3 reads CASSGSLGVNEKLFF. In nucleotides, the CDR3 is TGTGCCAGCAGTGGAAGTCTAGGGGTTAATGAAAAACTGTTTTTT.

CDR3 residues: CASSVAGNWGTDTQYF. CDR3 in DNA: TGTGCCAGCAGCGTTGCGGGGAATTGGGGAACAGATACGCAGTATTTT. The V and J genes are TRBV9 and TRBJ2-3; TRBD2 is a possible D gene (6 bases). V lost 2 bases to trimming and J lost 3 bases, with 16 bases between them. Per the germline V gene, CDR1 is SGDLS and CDR2 is YYNGEE. The CDR3 runs to 16 residues.

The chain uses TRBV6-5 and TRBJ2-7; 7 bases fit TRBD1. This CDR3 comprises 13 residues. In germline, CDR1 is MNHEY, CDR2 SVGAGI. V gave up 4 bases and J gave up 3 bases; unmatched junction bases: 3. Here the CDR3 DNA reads TGTGCCAGCAGTTCGACAGGGATCTACGAGCAGTACTTC. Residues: CASSSTGIYEQYF.

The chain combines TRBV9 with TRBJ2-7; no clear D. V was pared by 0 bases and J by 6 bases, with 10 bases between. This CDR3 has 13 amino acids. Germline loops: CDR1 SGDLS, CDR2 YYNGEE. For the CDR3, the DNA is TGTGCCAGCAGCGTAGCTTCGACTGGCGAGCAGTACTTC. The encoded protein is CASSVASTGEQYF.

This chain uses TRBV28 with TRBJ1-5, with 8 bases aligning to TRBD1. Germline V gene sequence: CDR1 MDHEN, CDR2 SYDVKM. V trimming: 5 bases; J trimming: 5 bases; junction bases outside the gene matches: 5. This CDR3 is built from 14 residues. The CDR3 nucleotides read TGTGCCAGCAGTGGCTACAGGGGGGATCAGCCCCAGCATTTT. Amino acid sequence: CASSGYRGDQPQHF.

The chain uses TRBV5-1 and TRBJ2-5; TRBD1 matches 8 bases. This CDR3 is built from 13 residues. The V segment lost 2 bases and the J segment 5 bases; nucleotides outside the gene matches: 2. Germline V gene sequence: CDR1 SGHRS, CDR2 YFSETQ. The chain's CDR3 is CASSFRQGETQYF. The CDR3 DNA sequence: TGCGCCAGCAGCTTCCGACAGGGGGAGACCCAGTACTTC.

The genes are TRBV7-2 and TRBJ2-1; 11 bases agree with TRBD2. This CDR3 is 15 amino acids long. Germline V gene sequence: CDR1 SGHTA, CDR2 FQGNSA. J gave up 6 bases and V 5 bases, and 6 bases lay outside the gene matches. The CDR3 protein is CASSLGLAEGNEQFF. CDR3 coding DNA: TGTGCCAGCAGCCTGGGACTAGCGGAGGGCAATGAGCAGTTCTTC.

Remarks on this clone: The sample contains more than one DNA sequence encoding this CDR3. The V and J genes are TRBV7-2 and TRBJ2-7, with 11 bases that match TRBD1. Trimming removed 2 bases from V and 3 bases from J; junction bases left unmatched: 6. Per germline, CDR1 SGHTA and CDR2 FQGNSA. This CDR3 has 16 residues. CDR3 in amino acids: CASSLFGGTGGYEQYF. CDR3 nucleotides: TGTGCCAGCAGCTTATTCGGCGGGACAGGGGGCTACGAGCAGTACTTC.

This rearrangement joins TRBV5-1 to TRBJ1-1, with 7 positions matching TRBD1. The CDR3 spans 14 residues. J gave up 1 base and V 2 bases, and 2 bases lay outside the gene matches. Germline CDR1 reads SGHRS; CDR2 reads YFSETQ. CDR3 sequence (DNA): TGCGCCAGCAGCTTCGGGACAGCGAACACTGAAGCTTTCTTT. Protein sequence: CASSFGTANTEAFF. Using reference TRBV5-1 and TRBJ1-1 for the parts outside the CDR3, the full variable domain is KAGVTQTPRYLIKTRGQQVTLSCSPISGHRSVSWYQQTPGQGLQFLFEYFSETQRNKGNFPGRFSGRQFSNSRSEMNVSTLELGDSALYLCASSFGTANTEAFFGQGTRLTVV.

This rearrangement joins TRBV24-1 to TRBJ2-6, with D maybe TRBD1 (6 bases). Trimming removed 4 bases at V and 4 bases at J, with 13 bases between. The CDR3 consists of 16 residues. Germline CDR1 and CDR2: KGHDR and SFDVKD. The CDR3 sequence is CATSDSDRSGANVLTF. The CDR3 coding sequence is TGTGCCACCAGTGACTCCGACAGGTCCGGGGCCAACGTCCTGACTTTC.

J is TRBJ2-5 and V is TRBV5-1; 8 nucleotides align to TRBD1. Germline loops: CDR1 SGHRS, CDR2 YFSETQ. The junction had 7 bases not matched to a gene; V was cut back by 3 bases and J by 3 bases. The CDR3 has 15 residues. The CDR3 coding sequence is TGCGCCAGCAGCTGGACAGGGTATGATAAAGAGACCCAGTACTTC. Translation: CASSWTGYDKETQYF.

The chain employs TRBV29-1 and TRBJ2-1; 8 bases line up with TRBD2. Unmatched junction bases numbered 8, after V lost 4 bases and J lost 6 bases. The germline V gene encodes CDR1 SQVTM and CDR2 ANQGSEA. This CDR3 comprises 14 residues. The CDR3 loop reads CSVGKGGRRNEQFF. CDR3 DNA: TGCAGCGTTGGTAAGGGCGGGAGGCGCAATGAGCAGTTCTTC.

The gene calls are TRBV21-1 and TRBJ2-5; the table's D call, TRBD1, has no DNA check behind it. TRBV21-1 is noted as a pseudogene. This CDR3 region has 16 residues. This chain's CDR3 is CASSRTGHPYQETQYF. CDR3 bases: TGTGCCAGCAGCAGGACGGGACACCCGTACCAAGAGACCCAGTACTTC.

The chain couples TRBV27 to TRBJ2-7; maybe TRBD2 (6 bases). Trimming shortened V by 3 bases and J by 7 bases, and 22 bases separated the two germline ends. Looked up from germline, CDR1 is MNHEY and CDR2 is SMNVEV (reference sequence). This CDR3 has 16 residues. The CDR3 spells CASSFRRGTSVKEQYF. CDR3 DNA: TGTGCCAGCAGTTTTCGCAGAGGGACTTCCGTTAAGGAGCAGTACTTC.

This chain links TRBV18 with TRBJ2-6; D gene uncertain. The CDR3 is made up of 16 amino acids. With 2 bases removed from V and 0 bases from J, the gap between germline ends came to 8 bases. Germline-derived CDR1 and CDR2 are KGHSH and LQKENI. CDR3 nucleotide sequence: TGTGCCAGCTCACCAGAAATCTACTCTGGGGCCAACGTCCTGACTTTC. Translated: CASSPEIYSGANVLTF.

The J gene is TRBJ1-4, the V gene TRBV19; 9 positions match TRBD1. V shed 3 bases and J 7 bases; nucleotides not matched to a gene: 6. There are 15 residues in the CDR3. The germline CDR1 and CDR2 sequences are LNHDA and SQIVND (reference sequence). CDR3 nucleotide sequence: TGTGCCAGTAGTATCCTACAGGGGGCGAGTGAAAAACTGTTTTTT. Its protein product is CASSILQGASEKLFF.

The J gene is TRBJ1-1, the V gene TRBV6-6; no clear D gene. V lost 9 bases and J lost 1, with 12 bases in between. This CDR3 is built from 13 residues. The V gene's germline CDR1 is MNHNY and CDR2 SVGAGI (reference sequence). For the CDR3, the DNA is TGTGCCAGTCAGCAGTCAGGGAACACTGAAGCTTTCTTT. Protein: CASQQSGNTEAFF.

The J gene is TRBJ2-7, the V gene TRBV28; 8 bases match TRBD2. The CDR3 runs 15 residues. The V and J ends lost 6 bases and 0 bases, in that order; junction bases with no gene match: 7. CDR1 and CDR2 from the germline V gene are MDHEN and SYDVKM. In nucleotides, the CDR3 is TGTGCCAGCAGCCTCAGACTAGCGCTCTCCTACGAGCAGTACTTC. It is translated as CASSLRLALSYEQYF.